Presented here are 6 T cell receptor beta chains from one specimen sequenced in a study of early T cells in non-severe SARS-CoV-2 infection. In TCRdb, the 5' RACE reads were re-called with MiXCR into one record per CDR3 protein. Among under 85,000 distinct CDR3 sequences listed, about 12% were seen once. The sample in question was whole blood, obtained at baseline. The receptors derive from an adult who was a healthcare worker with PCR-confirmed SARS-CoV-2 infection or an uninfected control (not recorded which). The donor label of this sample is uncertain.

This sequence joins TRBV28 and TRBJ2-3, with 9 bases identical to TRBD1. This CDR3 region has 15 residues. CDR1 is MDHEN and CDR2 is SYDVKM in the germline V gene. Trimming took 4 bases from V and 5 from J; bases not matched to a gene: 7. The CDR3: CASSSTGTGIDTQYF. DNA of the CDR3: TGTGCCAGCAGTTCAACCGGGACAGGGATAGATACGCAGTATTTT.

The genes are TRBV11-2 and TRBJ2-1, with no clear D. Trimming removed 4 bases at V and 6 bases at J, with 13 bases between. The CDR3 loop spans 14 amino acids. Germline CDR1 is SGHAT and CDR2 is FQNNGV. CDR3 bases: TGTGCCAGCAGCTCACGGAGTTACGGCAATGAGCAGTTCTTC. Translating it yields CASSSRSYGNEQFF.

This clonotype was counted only a few times. This chain joins TRBV5-4 and TRBJ1-1; 10 bases are shared with TRBD1. This CDR3 is built from 15 residues. Germline values: CDR1 SGHNT, CDR2 YYREEE (reference sequence). J was trimmed by 3 bases and V by 4 bases; bases with no gene match: 6. The CDR3 region has the DNA TGTGCCAGCAGCCTCGCCGGGACAGGGGACACTGAAGCTTTCTTT. Protein: CASSLAGTGDTEAFF. Full variable domain (remainder filled in from reference TRBV5-4 and TRBJ1-1): ETGVTQSPTHLIKTRGQQVTLRCSSQSGHNTVSWYQQALGQGPQFIFQYYREEENGRGNFPPRFSGLQFPNYSSELNVNALELDDSALYLCASSLAGTGDTEAFFGQGTRLTVV.

Ten or more counts support this clonotype. The chain couples TRBV9 to TRBJ2-1; TRBD2 agrees at 11 bases. Germline CDR1 SGDLS, CDR2 YYNGEE. V was pared by 2 bases and J by 10 bases, with 8 bases of the junction left unmatched. CDR3 length equals 15 residues. The CDR3 protein is CASSVAGTSGEEQFF. The CDR3, as DNA: TGTGCCAGCAGCGTCGCCGGGACTAGCGGAGAAGAGCAGTTCTTC.

The rearrangement joins TRBV4-3 to TRBJ2-7, with no clear D. The CDR3 contains 13 residues. Trimming pared 0 bases from V and 6 bases from J, leaving 9 bases between. Germline lookup yields CDR1 LGHNA and CDR2 YSLEER. The CDR3 here is CASSQDRVAEQYF. The CDR3 DNA sequence: TGCGCCAGCAGCCAAGATCGGGTGGCCGAGCAGTACTTC.

The chain recombines TRBV7-2 with TRBJ2-5, with a possible D match to TRBD2 (6 bases). This CDR3 region has 16 residues. The germline CDR1 and CDR2 sequences are SGHTA and FQGNSA. V was clipped by 3 bases and J by 1 base, with 15 bases between them. The CDR3 loop reads CASSLIPVGGQETQYF. CDR3 sequence (DNA): TGTGCCAGCAGCTTGATTCCCGTCGGGGGCCAAGAGACCCAGTACTTC. The variable domain in full, completed from reference TRBV7-2 and TRBJ2-5, reads GAGVSQSPSNKVTEKGKDVELRCDPISGHTALYWYRQSLGQGLEFLIYFQGNSAPDKSGLPSDRFSAERTGGSVSTLTIQRTQQEDSAVYLCASSLIPVGGQETQYFGPGTRLLVL.